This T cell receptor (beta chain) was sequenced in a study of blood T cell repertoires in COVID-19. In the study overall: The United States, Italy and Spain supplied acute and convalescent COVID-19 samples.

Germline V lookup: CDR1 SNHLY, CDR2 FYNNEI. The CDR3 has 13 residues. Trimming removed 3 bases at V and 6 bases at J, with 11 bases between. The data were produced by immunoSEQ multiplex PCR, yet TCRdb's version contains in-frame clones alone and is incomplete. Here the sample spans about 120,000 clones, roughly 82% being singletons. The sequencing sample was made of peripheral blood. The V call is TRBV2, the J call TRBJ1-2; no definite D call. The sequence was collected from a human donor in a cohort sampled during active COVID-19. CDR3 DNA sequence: TGTGCCAGCAGTGATCTCGGACTCGATGGCTACACCTTC. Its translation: CASSDLGLDGYTF. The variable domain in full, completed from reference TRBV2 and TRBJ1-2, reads EPEVTQTPSHQVTQMGQEVILRCVPISNHLYFYWYRQILGQKVEFLVSFYNNEISEKSEIFDDQFSVERPDGSNFTLKIRSTKLEDSAMYFCASSDLGLDGYTFGSGTRLTVV.